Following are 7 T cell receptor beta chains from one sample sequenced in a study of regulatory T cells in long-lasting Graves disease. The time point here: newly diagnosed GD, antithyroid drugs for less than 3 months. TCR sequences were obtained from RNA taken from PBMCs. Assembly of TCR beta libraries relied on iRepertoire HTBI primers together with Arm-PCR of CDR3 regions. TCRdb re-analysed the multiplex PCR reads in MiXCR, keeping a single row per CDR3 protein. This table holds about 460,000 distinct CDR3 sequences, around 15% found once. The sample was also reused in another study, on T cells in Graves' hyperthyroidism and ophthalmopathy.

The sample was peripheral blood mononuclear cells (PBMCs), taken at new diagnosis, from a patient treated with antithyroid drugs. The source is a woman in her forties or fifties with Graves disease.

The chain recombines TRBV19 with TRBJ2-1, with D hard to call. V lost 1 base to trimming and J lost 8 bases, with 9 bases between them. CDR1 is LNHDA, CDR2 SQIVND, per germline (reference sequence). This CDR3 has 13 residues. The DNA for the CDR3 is TGTGCCAGTAGTATAGGAATGGAATATGAGCAGTTCTTC. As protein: CASSIGMEYEQFF.

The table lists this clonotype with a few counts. CDR3 residues: CASSLHHEETQYF. The DNA of the CDR3 is TGCGCCAGCAGCTTGCATCACGAAGAGACCCAGTACTTC. The rearrangement joins TRBV5-1 to TRBJ2-5; D uncertain. The CDR3 covers 13 residues. CDR1 is SGHRS and CDR2 is YFSETQ in the germline V gene. Trimming left V 1 base short and J 3 bases short, with 7 bases between.

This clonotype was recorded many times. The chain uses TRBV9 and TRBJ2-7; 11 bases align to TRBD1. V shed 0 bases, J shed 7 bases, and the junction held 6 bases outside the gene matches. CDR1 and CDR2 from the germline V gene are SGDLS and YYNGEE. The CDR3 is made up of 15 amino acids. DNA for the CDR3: TGTGCCAGCAGCGTAGACGGACAGGGGGCACGGGAGCAGTACTTC. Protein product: CASSVDGQGAREQYF. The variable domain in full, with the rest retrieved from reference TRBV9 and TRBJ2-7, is DSGVTQTPKHLITATGQRVTLRCSPRSGDLSVYWYQQSLDQGLQFLIQYYNGEERAKGNILERFSAQQFPDLHSELNLSSLELGDSALYFCASSVDGQGAREQYFGPGTRLTVT.

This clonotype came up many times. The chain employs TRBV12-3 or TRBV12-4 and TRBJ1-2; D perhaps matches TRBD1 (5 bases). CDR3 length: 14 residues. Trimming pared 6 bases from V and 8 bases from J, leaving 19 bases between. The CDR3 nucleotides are TGTGCCAGCAGCCTGGGGACGGCGATCGGCGGCTACACCTTC. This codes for CASSLGTAIGGYTF.

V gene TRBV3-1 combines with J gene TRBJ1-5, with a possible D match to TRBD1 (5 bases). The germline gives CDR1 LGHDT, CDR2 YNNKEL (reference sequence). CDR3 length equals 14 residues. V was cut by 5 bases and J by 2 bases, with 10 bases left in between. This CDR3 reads CASSNEGGNQPQHF. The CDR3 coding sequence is TGTGCCAGCAGCAATGAAGGGGGCAATCAGCCCCAGCATTTT.

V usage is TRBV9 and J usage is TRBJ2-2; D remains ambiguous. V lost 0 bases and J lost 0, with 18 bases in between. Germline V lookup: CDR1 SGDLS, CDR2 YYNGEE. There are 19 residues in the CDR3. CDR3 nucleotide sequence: TGTGCCAGCAGCGTAGCTGGGGATCCCACCATCCCGAACACCGGGGAGCTGTTTTTT. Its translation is CASSVAGDPTIPNTGELFF. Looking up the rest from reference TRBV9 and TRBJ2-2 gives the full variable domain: DSGVTQTPKHLITATGQRVTLRCSPRSGDLSVYWYQQSLDQGLQFLIQYYNGEERAKGNILERFSAQQFPDLHSELNLSSLELGDSALYFCASSVAGDPTIPNTGELFFGEGSRLTVL.

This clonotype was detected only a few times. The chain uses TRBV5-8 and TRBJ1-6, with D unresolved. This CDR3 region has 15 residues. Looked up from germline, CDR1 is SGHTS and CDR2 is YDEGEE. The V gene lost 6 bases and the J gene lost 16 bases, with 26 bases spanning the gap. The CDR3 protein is CASTDPDGIPNRLHF. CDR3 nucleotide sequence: TGTGCCAGCACCGACCCGGACGGCATACCTAATAGACTCCACTTT.